The T cell receptor (beta chain) described here comes from a study of blood T cell repertoires in COVID-19. Study information: The United States, Italy and Spain supplied acute and convalescent COVID-19 samples.

The CDR3 spans 12 residues. Germline CDR1 is SGHRS and CDR2 is YFSETQ. After removal of 1 base from V and 6 bases from J, the junction contained 1 base not matched to a gene. Original processing methods: Reference gene primer amplification gave nucleated cell count estimates. Sequencing used immunoSEQ multiplex PCR; TCRdb keeps in-frame clones, though not all of them. V, J and clone size are taken as reported in that table, and D and trimming were inferred from the DNA itself. The repertoire has approximately 270,000 clones, roughly 86% of them found once; the top ten carry roughly 1.9%. The count of this clone is one. The participants were between about 18 and 90 years old and came from under 25 US areas. For recovered donors of Cohort 3, there were two negative PCRs, clearance, or symptom resolution.

V and J are TRBV5-1 and TRBJ2-7; the match to TRBD2 covers 7 bases. The sequencing sample was made of PBMCs or T cells enriched from blood (not recorded which). This clonotype was sampled from a woman aged 60-75 years who had recovered from COVID-19. CDR3 coding DNA: TGCGCCAGCAGCTTGACTAGCGTCGAGCAGTACTTC. Protein product: CASSLTSVEQYF.